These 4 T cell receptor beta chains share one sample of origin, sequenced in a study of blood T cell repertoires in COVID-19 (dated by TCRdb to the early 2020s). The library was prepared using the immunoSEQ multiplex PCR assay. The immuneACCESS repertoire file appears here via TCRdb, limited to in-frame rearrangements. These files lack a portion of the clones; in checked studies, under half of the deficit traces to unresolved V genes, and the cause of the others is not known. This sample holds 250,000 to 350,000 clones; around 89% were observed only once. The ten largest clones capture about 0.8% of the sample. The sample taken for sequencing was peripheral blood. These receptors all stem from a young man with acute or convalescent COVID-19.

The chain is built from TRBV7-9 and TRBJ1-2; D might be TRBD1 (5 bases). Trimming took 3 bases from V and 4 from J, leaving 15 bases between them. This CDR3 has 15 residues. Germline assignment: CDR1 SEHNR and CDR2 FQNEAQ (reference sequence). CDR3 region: CASSLLATAFYGYTF. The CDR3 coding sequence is TGTGCCAGCAGCTTGCTTGCGACAGCCTTCTATGGCTACACCTTC.

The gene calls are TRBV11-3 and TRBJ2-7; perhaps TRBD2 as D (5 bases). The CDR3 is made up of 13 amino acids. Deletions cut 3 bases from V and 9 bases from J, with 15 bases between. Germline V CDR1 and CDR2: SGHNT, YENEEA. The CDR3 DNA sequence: TGTGCCAGCAGCTTGATGGGAGAGGATTTGCAGTACTTC. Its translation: CASSLMGEDLQYF.

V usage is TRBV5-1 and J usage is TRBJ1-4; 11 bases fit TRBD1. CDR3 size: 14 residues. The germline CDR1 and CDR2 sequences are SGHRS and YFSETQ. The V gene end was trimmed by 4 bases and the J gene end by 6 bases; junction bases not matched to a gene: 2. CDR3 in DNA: TGCGCCAGCAGCGAGGACAGGGGGCATGAAAAACTGTTTTTT. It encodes CASSEDRGHEKLFF. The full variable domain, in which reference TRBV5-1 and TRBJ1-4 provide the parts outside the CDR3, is KAGVTQTPRYLIKTRGQQVTLSCSPISGHRSVSWYQQTPGQGLQFLFEYFSETQRNKGNFPGRFSGRQFSNSRSEMNVSTLELGDSALYLCASSEDRGHEKLFFGSGTQLSVL.

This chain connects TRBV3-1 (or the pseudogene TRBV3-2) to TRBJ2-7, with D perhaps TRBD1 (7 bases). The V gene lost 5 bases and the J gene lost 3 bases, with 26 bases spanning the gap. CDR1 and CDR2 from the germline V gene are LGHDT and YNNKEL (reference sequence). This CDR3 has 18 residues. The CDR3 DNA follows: TGTGCCAGCAGCGTCCAGGGGTCAGGGGGGAAACTCTTCTACGAGCAGTACTTC. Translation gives CASSVQGSGGKLFYEQYF.